This T cell receptor (beta chain) stems from a study of blood T cell repertoires in COVID-19. Study-level background: Sites across the United States, Italy and Spain contributed samples from acute and convalescent COVID-19. The analysed material was cDNA or gDNA that came from T cells, B-cell-depleted T cells, or PBMCs.

In the source study's methods: Estimation of nucleated cell counts was performed using reference gene primer amplification. The repertoire was sequenced with immunoSEQ multiplex PCR; TCRdb's copy has only in-frame clones and lacks some. V, J and clone size reflect that table, while D and trimming were determined from the DNA. Here the sample spans over 200,000 clones, approximately 91% being singletons. Germline V gene lookup returns CDR1 MRHNA and CDR2 SNTAGT. V dropped 4 bases and J dropped 0; count of bases not matched to a gene: 0. The CDR3 is made up of 16 amino acids. The source material was peripheral blood. The V call is TRBV6-4, the J call TRBJ2-6, with 10 bases lining up with TRBD1. The sequence was collected from a man aged 40-49 years with acute or convalescent COVID-19. The CDR3 bases are TGTGCCAGCAGTGGGACAGGGGGCTCTGGGGCCAACGTCCTGACTTTC. Protein: CASSGTGGSGANVLTF.